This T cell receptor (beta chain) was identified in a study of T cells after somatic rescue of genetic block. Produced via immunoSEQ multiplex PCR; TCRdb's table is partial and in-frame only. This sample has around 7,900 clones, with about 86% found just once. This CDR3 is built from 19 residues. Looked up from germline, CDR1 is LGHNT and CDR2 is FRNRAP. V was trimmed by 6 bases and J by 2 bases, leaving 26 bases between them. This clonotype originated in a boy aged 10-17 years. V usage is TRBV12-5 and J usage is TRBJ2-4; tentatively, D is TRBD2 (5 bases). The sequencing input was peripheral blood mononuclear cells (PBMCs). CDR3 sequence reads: CASGATTTEARGTKNIQYF. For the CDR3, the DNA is TGTGCTAGTGGGGCTACAACAACTGAGGCTCGGGGAACCAAAAACATTCAGTACTTC. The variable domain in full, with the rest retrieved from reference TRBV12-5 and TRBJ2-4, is DARVTQTPRHKVTEMGQEVTMRCQPILGHNTVFWYRQTMMQGLELLAYFRNRAPLDDSGMPKDRFSAEMPDATLATLKIQPSEPRDSAVYFCASGATTTEARGTKNIQYFGAGTRLSVL.